This is a list of T cell receptor beta chains from one sample in a study of chemoradiotherapy in HPV16-positive cancers. Profiled with immunoSEQ multiplex PCR; TCRdb holds only in-frame clones, not every one. This table has approximately 5,900 clones, 65% to 85% appearing once. The material was tumor tissue, obtained from a patient who underwent chemoradiotherapy. These receptors all stem from a human donor with HPV-associated anogenital cancer. Both conserved end residues are part of each CDR3. The D gene is left open where the match is weak. Only some rows state a clone size, as once, few, many or a class for expanded clones.

CDR3nt: TGCGCCAGCAGCCAAGATCGGCAGGACGCAACTAATGAAAAACTGTTTTTT; CDR3aa: CASSQDRQDATNEKLFF; abundance: .; j_gene: TRBJ1-4; d_gene: .; v_gene: TRBV4-1
CDR3nt: TGTGCCAGCAGCAGGGAGAGGGTTGGGAATGAGCAGTTCTTC; CDR3aa: CASSRERVGNEQFF; abundance: .; j_gene: TRBJ2-1; d_gene: .; v_gene: TRBV2
CDR3nt: TGTGCCAGCACGGAGCAGAACACCGGGGAGCTGTTTTTT; CDR3aa: CASTEQNTGELFF; abundance: large; j_gene: TRBJ2-2; d_gene: .; v_gene: TRBV6-1
CDR3nt: TGCAGCGTGGGGGGACAGCACACTGAAGCTTTCTTT; CDR3aa: CSVGGQHTEAFF; abundance: .; j_gene: TRBJ1-1; d_gene: TRBD1; v_gene: TRBV29-1
CDR3nt: TGTGCCAGCAGTGAATTAGGGACAGGGACATACGAGCAGTACTTC; CDR3aa: CASSELGTGTYEQYF; abundance: .; j_gene: TRBJ2-7; d_gene: TRBD1; v_gene: TRBV6-1
CDR3nt: TGTGCCACCAGCAGAGGACAGGGCGGGGACGGGGAGCTGTTTTTT; CDR3aa: CATSRGQGGDGELFF; abundance: .; j_gene: TRBJ2-2; d_gene: .; v_gene: TRBV15
CDR3nt: TGTGCCAGCAGCTTATCGGGGGGGATCACAGATACGCAGTATTTT; CDR3aa: CASSLSGGITDTQYF; abundance: .; j_gene: TRBJ2-3; d_gene: TRBD2; v_gene: TRBV11-2
CDR3nt: TGCGCCAGCAGCCGGGACAGACTGAAAGCTTTCTTT; CDR3aa: CASSRDRLKAFF; abundance: .; j_gene: TRBJ1-1; d_gene: TRBD1; v_gene: TRBV5-1
CDR3nt: TGCGCCAGCAGCTTGGCGCCGACAGGTTCAGATACGCAGTATTTT; CDR3aa: CASSLAPTGSDTQYF; abundance: .; j_gene: TRBJ2-3; d_gene: .; v_gene: TRBV5-1
CDR3nt: TGTGCCAGCAGGGGGGGACAGAACCTTCACACTGAAGCTTTCTTT; CDR3aa: CASRGGQNLHTEAFF; abundance: .; j_gene: TRBJ1-1; d_gene: TRBD1; v_gene: TRBV2
CDR3nt: TGCGCCAGCAGCTTAAGGGGGGCATACTACGAGCAGTACTTC; CDR3aa: CASSLRGAYYEQYF; abundance: .; j_gene: TRBJ2-7; d_gene: .; v_gene: TRBV5-1
CDR3nt: TGCGCCAGCAGCTCGGGACTCCAGGTTGAAGCTTTCTTT; CDR3aa: CASSSGLQVEAFF; abundance: once; j_gene: TRBJ1-1; d_gene: .; v_gene: TRBV5-1
CDR3nt: TGCGCCAGCAGCTTGGGGACTAGCGGGGTGTACAATGAGCAGTTCTTC; CDR3aa: CASSLGTSGVYNEQFF; abundance: .; j_gene: TRBJ2-1; d_gene: TRBD2; v_gene: TRBV5-1
CDR3nt: TGTGCCAGCAGCTTAGTAGGGGTCAATCAGCCCCAGCATTTT; CDR3aa: CASSLVGVNQPQHF; abundance: .; j_gene: TRBJ1-5; d_gene: .; v_gene: TRBV7-2
CDR3nt: TGTGCCAGCTCACCCCAAACAAACAGGGTTAACACTGAAGCTTTCTTT; CDR3aa: CASSPQTNRVNTEAFF; abundance: .; j_gene: TRBJ1-1; d_gene: .; v_gene: TRBV18
CDR3nt: TGTGCCAGCAGTGACCCGGGACAGAATCAGCCCCAGCATTTT; CDR3aa: CASSDPGQNQPQHF; abundance: .; j_gene: TRBJ1-5; d_gene: TRBD1; v_gene: TRBV6-1
CDR3nt: TGCGCCAGCAGCCAAGAACTGCCCCCTGGTGGCTACACCTTC; CDR3aa: CASSQELPPGGYTF; abundance: few; j_gene: TRBJ1-2; d_gene: .; v_gene: TRBV4-3
CDR3nt: TGTGCCAGCAGCTCGCTGAACAGCAATTCCTACGAGCAGTACTTC; CDR3aa: CASSSLNSNSYEQYF; abundance: .; j_gene: TRBJ2-7; d_gene: .; v_gene: TRBV11-2
CDR3nt: TGTGCCAGCAGTCGGCAAGGATCCAAAAACATTCAGTACTTC; CDR3aa: CASSRQGSKNIQYF; abundance: few; j_gene: TRBJ2-4; d_gene: .; v_gene: TRBV5-6
CDR3nt: TGTGCCAGCAGTACCACGGGACATCTACCCCCCTACGAGCAGTACTTC; CDR3aa: CASSTTGHLPPYEQYF; abundance: .; j_gene: TRBJ2-7; d_gene: .; v_gene: TRBV25-1
CDR3nt: TGTGCCAGCAGGAATCCGACAGGGTTGGGCACTGAAGCTTTCTTT; CDR3aa: CASRNPTGLGTEAFF; abundance: .; j_gene: TRBJ1-1; d_gene: TRBD1; v_gene: TRBV5-4
CDR3nt: TGTGCCAGCAGTGGGACCTACGAGCAGTACTTC; CDR3aa: CASSGTYEQYF; abundance: .; j_gene: TRBJ2-7; d_gene: .; v_gene: TRBV6-1
CDR3nt: TGTGCCAGCAACGGAGCCCGGGACCGAGAGACCCAGTACTTC; CDR3aa: CASNGARDRETQYF; abundance: .; j_gene: TRBJ2-5; d_gene: .; v_gene: TRBV9
CDR3nt: TGTGCCAGCAGCTTAGCGAGAGGGGTCCCGTATAATTCACCCCTCCACTTT; CDR3aa: CASSLARGVPYNSPLHF; abundance: .; j_gene: TRBJ1-6; d_gene: .; v_gene: TRBV7-8
CDR3nt: TGTGCCAGCAGCCCGACTGTAGCATCCGGGGAGCTGTTTTTT; CDR3aa: CASSPTVASGELFF; abundance: .; j_gene: TRBJ2-2; d_gene: .; v_gene: TRBV5-4
CDR3nt: TGTGCCAGTAGGGAGGGTACAGATACGCAGTATTTT; CDR3aa: CASREGTDTQYF; abundance: .; j_gene: TRBJ2-3; d_gene: .; v_gene: TRBV19
CDR3nt: TGTGCCAGTAGTATAGACCCCGGCGGGTTTGGCTACACCTTC; CDR3aa: CASSIDPGGFGYTF; abundance: .; j_gene: TRBJ1-2; d_gene: .; v_gene: TRBV19
CDR3nt: TGTGCCAGCAATGAGCGAGGGGCAACTGAAGCTTTCTTT; CDR3aa: CASNERGATEAFF; abundance: .; j_gene: TRBJ1-1; d_gene: .; v_gene: TRBV28
CDR3nt: TGTGCCAGCAGCTTGGAGTCAGGGGGGCAGCCCCAGCATTTT; CDR3aa: CASSLESGGQPQHF; abundance: .; j_gene: TRBJ1-5; d_gene: TRBD1; v_gene: TRBV5-5
CDR3nt: TGTGCTAGTGGACCTCAGGGGAGTAGAAACACCGGGGAGCTGTTTTTT; CDR3aa: CASGPQGSRNTGELFF; abundance: large; j_gene: TRBJ2-2; d_gene: .; v_gene: TRBV12-5
CDR3nt: TGTGCCAGCAGCTTAGATGGGACAGGGGCAGATACGCAGTATTTT; CDR3aa: CASSLDGTGADTQYF; abundance: .; j_gene: TRBJ2-3; d_gene: TRBD1; v_gene: TRBV11-2
CDR3nt: TGTGCCAACCTATTCGGGGTGACAGTGAACACTGAAGCTTTCTTT; CDR3aa: CANLFGVTVNTEAFF; abundance: .; j_gene: TRBJ1-1; d_gene: .; v_gene: TRBV2
CDR3nt: TGTGCCAGCAGCTTGGGTGTAGGGGGCACCATATATTTT; CDR3aa: CASSLGVGGTIYF; abundance: once; j_gene: TRBJ1-3; d_gene: .; v_gene: TRBV5-4
CDR3nt: TGTGCCAGCAGTCAGGGGGCTTCTGGAAACACCATATATTTT; CDR3aa: CASSQGASGNTIYF; abundance: once; j_gene: TRBJ1-3; d_gene: TRBD1; v_gene: TRBV6-1
CDR3nt: TGTGCCAGCAGTTTCCAGTCGGCCGGCAATTCACCCCTCCACTTT; CDR3aa: CASSFQSAGNSPLHF; abundance: .; j_gene: TRBJ1-6; d_gene: .; v_gene: TRBV27
CDR3nt: TGCAGCGCGGGACAGGGGGCTTACGAGCAGTACTTC; CDR3aa: CSAGQGAYEQYF; abundance: .; j_gene: TRBJ2-7; d_gene: TRBD1; v_gene: TRBV29-1
CDR3nt: TGTGCCTGGAGTGGGGCGATCATCATCCATGAGCAGTTCTTC; CDR3aa: CAWSGAIIIHEQFF; abundance: .; j_gene: TRBJ2-1; d_gene: .; v_gene: TRBV30
CDR3nt: TGTGCCAGCAGTGACGGGACTAGCGGGGGAGGAGATACGCAGTATTTT; CDR3aa: CASSDGTSGGGDTQYF; abundance: .; j_gene: TRBJ2-3; d_gene: TRBD2; v_gene: TRBV6-4
CDR3nt: TGTGCCAGCAGCGTAGGTGGGGACCCGGGGGGAGAGACCCAGTACTTC; CDR3aa: CASSVGGDPGGETQYF; abundance: .; j_gene: TRBJ2-5; d_gene: TRBD2; v_gene: TRBV9
CDR3nt: TGCAGCGTTAATCCCGGGACAGTCTACAATGAGCAGTTCTTC; CDR3aa: CSVNPGTVYNEQFF; abundance: .; j_gene: TRBJ2-1; d_gene: TRBD1; v_gene: TRBV29-1
CDR3nt: TGTGCCAGTAGTATTCCCACAGGCTACCGAGGAGAGCCCCAGCATTTT; CDR3aa: CASSIPTGYRGEPQHF; abundance: once; j_gene: TRBJ1-5; d_gene: .; v_gene: TRBV19
CDR3nt: TGTGCCAGCAGTGGGGGGTCCGGCCAGCCCCAGCATTTT; CDR3aa: CASSGGSGQPQHF; abundance: .; j_gene: TRBJ1-5; d_gene: .; v_gene: TRBV2
CDR3nt: TGTGCCAGCAGCGCCGGGACAGGGAGCTATAGCAATCAGCCCCAGCATTTT; CDR3aa: CASSAGTGSYSNQPQHF; abundance: few; j_gene: TRBJ1-5; d_gene: TRBD1; v_gene: TRBV5-5
CDR3nt: TGTGCCAGCAGTGACAGGTATAATTCACCCCTCCACTTT; CDR3aa: CASSDRYNSPLHF; abundance: .; j_gene: TRBJ1-6; d_gene: .; v_gene: TRBV25-1
CDR3nt: TGTGCCAGCAGCTGGAGGGAGTCGGGAACTGAAGCTTTCTTT; CDR3aa: CASSWRESGTEAFF; abundance: .; j_gene: TRBJ1-1; d_gene: .; v_gene: TRBV7-6
CDR3nt: TGTGCCAGCACATGGAACACTGAAGCTTTCTTT; CDR3aa: CASTWNTEAFF; abundance: .; j_gene: TRBJ1-1; d_gene: .; v_gene: TRBV2
CDR3nt: TGTGCCAGCAGTTACTCCTACAGGGAGACTGAAGCTTTCTTT; CDR3aa: CASSYSYRETEAFF; abundance: .; j_gene: TRBJ1-1; d_gene: .; v_gene: TRBV6-5
CDR3nt: TGTGCCAGTAGTATAGGAAAGTGGGGGGCTAATCAGCCCCAGCATTTT; CDR3aa: CASSIGKWGANQPQHF; abundance: .; j_gene: TRBJ1-5; d_gene: .; v_gene: TRBV19
CDR3nt: TGCGCCAGCAGCCAAGGACGCCGACGGGTAACTAATGAAAAACTGTTTTTT; CDR3aa: CASSQGRRRVTNEKLFF; abundance: .; j_gene: TRBJ1-4; d_gene: .; v_gene: TRBV4-1
CDR3nt: TGTGCCAGCAGCGCCGGGACGTCTAACTCACCCCTCCACTTT; CDR3aa: CASSAGTSNSPLHF; abundance: few; j_gene: TRBJ1-6; d_gene: .; v_gene: TRBV2